Listed below are T cell receptor beta chains from one sample, sequenced in a study of PD-1 blockade in classical Hodgkin lymphoma. Clones were read by immunoSEQ multiplex PCR, and TCRdb kept only the in-frame ones, dropping some. The sample lists under 80,000 clones, 70% to 80% occurring once. Sequencing used peripheral blood mononuclear cells (PBMCs), obtained before the second cycle of nivolumab. All receptors come from a human donor with classical Hodgkin lymphoma. Each CDR3 is given with its conserved first and last residue. A D gene is named only where the DNA matches it firmly. Size is omitted from some rows. Given values are once, few, many or a class for expanded clones.

DNA	CDR3	size	D	V	J
TGTGCCAGCAGCACCCAAAGTCCGGGTGAGACCCAGTACTTC	CASSTQSPGETQYF	NA	NA	TRBV21-1	TRBJ2-5
TGTGCCAGCAGTTATGGCGGGGGCACCGGGGAGCTGTTTTTT	CASSYGGGTGELFF	NA	TRBD2	TRBV6-6	TRBJ2-2
TGTGCCAGCAGTGAAGTAGATTATAGCAATCAGCCCCAGCATTTT	CASSEVDYSNQPQHF	NA	NA	TRBV6-1	TRBJ1-5
TGCAGTGCCCCTAAGGGCGAAGGCTACACCTTC	CSAPKGEGYTF	NA	NA	TRBV20-1	TRBJ1-2
TGTGCCAGCAGCTTAGTGGGTAGACCAGATACGCAGTATTTT	CASSLVGRPDTQYF	NA	NA	TRBV7-8	TRBJ2-3
TGTGCCAGCAGCCAACTTGGGACAGGGGACGAGCAGTACTTC	CASSQLGTGDEQYF	NA	TRBD1	TRBV7-3	TRBJ2-7
TGTGCCAGCAGGAGTAAACTAGCGGGGGGCTACAATGAGCAGTTCTTC	CASRSKLAGGYNEQFF	once	TRBD2	TRBV2	TRBJ2-1
TGTGCCAGCAGCCCCCACCTTGGCTACACCTTC	CASSPHLGYTF	NA	NA	TRBV7-9	TRBJ1-2
TGCGCCAGCAGCTGGGGGACAGAATTGCGAACCGGGGAGCTGTTTTTT	CASSWGTELRTGELFF	once	TRBD1	TRBV5-1	TRBJ2-2
TGTGCCAGCGGGCAGGGGAGGAGGGAGACCCAGTACTTC	CASGQGRRETQYF	NA	NA	TRBV6-5	TRBJ2-5
TGCAGTGCTCTCCGGACAGTTGAAGCTTTCTTT	CSALRTVEAFF	NA	NA	TRBV20-1	TRBJ1-1
TGTGCCAGCAGCCCCCCGAGGAGCGAGCAGTACTTC	CASSPPRSEQYF	NA	NA	TRBV11-2	TRBJ2-7
TGTGCCTGGAGTGTGAGGGGGGGGGCAGATACGCAGTATTTT	CAWSVRGGADTQYF	NA	NA	TRBV30	TRBJ2-3
TGTGCCAGTAGTATAGATACGGGGGGCTACAATGAGCAGTTCTTC	CASSIDTGGYNEQFF	few	TRBD2	TRBV19	TRBJ2-1
TGTGCCAGCAGTCCTATGTGGGGGCGGGTTTTCTTT	CASSPMWGRVFF	NA	NA	TRBV6-5	TRBJ1-1